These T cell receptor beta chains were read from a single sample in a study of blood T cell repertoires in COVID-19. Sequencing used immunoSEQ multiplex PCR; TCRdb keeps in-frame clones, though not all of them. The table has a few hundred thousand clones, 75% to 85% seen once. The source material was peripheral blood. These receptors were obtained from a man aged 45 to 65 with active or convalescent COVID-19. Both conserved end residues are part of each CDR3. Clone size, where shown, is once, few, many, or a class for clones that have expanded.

CASSLGSLAGGLQETQYF,once,TRBJ2-5,TRBV5-1
CASSSTGVANYGYTF,few,TRBJ1-2,TRBV28
CASSWTGAGTEAFF,NA,TRBJ1-1,TRBV27
CASSYSWTGASYEQYF,NA,TRBJ2-7,TRBV6-5
CASSSKRGKETQYF,NA,TRBJ2-5,TRBV11-2
CASSWDSYNSPLHF,NA,TRBJ1-6,TRBV6-5
CASNRGGTGELFF,NA,TRBJ2-2,TRBV4-1
CASSQDPAGRVADTQYF,NA,TRBJ2-3,TRBV4-2
CASSQESQGLGYGYTF,NA,TRBJ1-2,TRBV4-1
CASIKDRGKTEAFF,NA,TRBJ1-1,TRBV2
CASSLYMGLAQYF,NA,TRBJ2-7,TRBV28
CASSQDGNRDRGTDTQYF,NA,TRBJ2-3,TRBV4-1
CASSPEGVRRNYGYTF,NA,TRBJ1-2,TRBV5-4
CASSEGGANEAFF,NA,TRBJ1-1,TRBV18
CASSAEGVSYGYTF,NA,TRBJ1-2,TRBV18
CASSQEGSVIYEQYF,NA,TRBJ2-7,TRBV4-1
CASTRTGRSYEQYF,NA,TRBJ2-7,TRBV19
CASSSSGTAFHQPQHF,NA,TRBJ1-5,TRBV27
CASGPLSGRTNEQFF,NA,TRBJ2-1,TRBV12-5
CASSSTKNGLAGADTQYF,NA,TRBJ2-3,TRBV28
CASSQGTGGAYEQYF,NA,TRBJ2-7,TRBV3-1/TRBV3-2
CASKMTSGSTGELFF,NA,TRBJ2-2,TRBV19
CSVPGVYGYTF,NA,TRBJ1-2,TRBV29-1
CASSLRGRAGSDTQYF,NA,TRBJ2-3,TRBV11-3
CASSSRGQSTDTQYF,once,TRBJ2-3,TRBV7-9
CAWVAQGYSGYTF,NA,TRBJ1-2,TRBV30
CASSLVTGTGTGGEAFF,NA,TRBJ1-1,TRBV5-1
CASSLGAGVDTQYF,NA,TRBJ2-3,TRBV7-9
CATWREFAGNTIYF,once,TRBJ1-3,TRBV24-1
CASSLQQSTEAFF,NA,TRBJ1-1,TRBV5-1
CASSSFRRQNSNTGELFF,NA,TRBJ2-2,TRBV7-9
CATTRASGPLIPGELFF,NA,TRBJ2-2,TRBV19
CASSRRTDAYEQYF,NA,TRBJ2-7,TRBV5-4
CASSLQRRTGSTNEKLFF,NA,TRBJ1-4,TRBV7-2
CASSPGTSGSTDTQYF,NA,TRBJ2-3,TRBV7-8
CASSQDPIASSDTQYF,NA,TRBJ2-3,TRBV3-1/TRBV3-2
CASRLGTGGSADTQYF,once,TRBJ2-3,TRBV2
CASDRGANYGYTF,NA,TRBJ1-2,TRBV6-6
CASSLPGLGTEAFF,NA,TRBJ1-1,TRBV5-6
CASGQGGSGNTIYF,NA,TRBJ1-3,TRBV19
CASSLGGGAAIYF,NA,TRBJ1-3,TRBV6-5
CASSVAGATNEKLFF,NA,TRBJ1-4,TRBV9
CASSAGPDYEQYF,NA,TRBJ2-7,TRBV5-1
CASLAASTDTQYF,NA,TRBJ2-3,TRBV2
CASSLAPGQGDGYTF,NA,TRBJ1-2,TRBV5-1
CASSRLAGAYNEQFF,NA,TRBJ2-1,TRBV7-3
CASSPIRTSGYSYEQYF,NA,TRBJ2-7,TRBV5-6
CSAGALGTQYF,NA,TRBJ2-5,TRBV20-1
CASSLARLGLVTDTQYF,NA,TRBJ2-3,TRBV7-8
CASSPEGGVRFGYTF,NA,TRBJ1-2,TRBV18
CASSLLLGQGSNYGYTF,few,TRBJ1-2,TRBV5-8
CASSQGGHRAAEAFF,NA,TRBJ1-1,TRBV3-1/TRBV3-2
CSVEGRYGYTF,NA,TRBJ1-2,TRBV29-1
CASSRETGEAFF,NA,TRBJ1-1,TRBV10-1
CASRRGQNYGYTF,NA,TRBJ1-2,TRBV28